This TCR beta chain was sequenced during a study of blood T cell repertoires in COVID-19 (TCRdb year 2020). About the study as a whole: Samples from collaborators originated in the United States, Italy and Spain and spanned both the acute and convalescent phases of COVID-19. The repertoires were released in a freely available public database meant as a resource for research on the immune response to SARS-CoV-2. Samples were obtained from the ongoing ImmuneRACE study (first 160 participants) and from roughly 1,300 subjects provided by 6 global collaborators. Subjects who had been exposed to COVID-19, were actively infected with it, or had recovered from it provided the deeply sampled blood TCRbeta repertoires that made up the dataset. Where available, HLA class I and class II types were obtained from metadata supplied by the sample provider rather than from assay-based typing. Nearly every sample came with metadata listing a de-identified subject ID, COVID-19 status, age in years and sex. The prospective study material was composed of cDNA or gDNA derived from T cells, B-cell-depleted T cells, or PBMCs.

Another Seattle source contributed samples from volunteer blood donors who had recovered from COVID-19. Collaborating institutions collected whole blood in K2EDTA tubes following their own protocols. Collaborator samples were shipped for TCRbeta analysis as frozen whole blood, isolated PBMCs, or DNA extracted from either sample type. Here is what the overall study found, with its caveats: How much clinical and demographic metadata was included differed by source and by participant, and the metadata was provided uncurated.

The germline V end is reduced by 7 bases and the J end by 4 bases; junction bases left unmatched: 5. CDR1 and CDR2, looked up from the germline V gene, are MDHEN and SYDVKM. From cysteine to phenylalanine, the CDR3 is 14 amino acids long. Of all the DNA, just the CDR3 is kept, 42 bases in frame from base 1. Remarks on this clone: Its target antigen remains unknown. No base quality values were provided; no much bigger clone lies one nucleotide off.

TCRbeta CDR3 regions were amplified from genomic DNA by means of the immunoSEQ Assay, a bias-controlled multiplex PCR. In the original analysis: Nucleated cell counts per sample were estimated from amplification of reference gene primers within the assay. To quantify the absolute abundance of each unique TCRbeta CDR3 rearrangement, sequence reads were collapsed and filtered. Productive Simpson clonality was computed per sample as the square root of Simpson's diversity index over productive rearrangements. TCRdb limited this immuneACCESS table to in-frame rearrangements with V and J called. A share of clones is missing; checked studies link under half to unresolved V genes, and the rest is unexplained. That table furnishes V, J and clone size, whereas the DNA furnished D and trimming. This sample lists a few hundred thousand clones; 88% were detected once. The ten top clones hold 0.95% to 1% of the sample.

The rearrangement joined TRBV28 to TRBJ2-1, and 9 junction bases match TRBD1. Material for sequencing was peripheral blood. The source is a woman between 35 and 50 years old who had recovered from COVID-19. The DNA sequence follows: TGTGCCAGCAAGGGGACAGGGCCTTACAATGAGCAGTTCTTC. The translation is CASKGTGPYNEQFF.